Following are 26 T cell receptor beta chains from one sample sequenced in a study of response to subunit inactivated influenza vaccine (dated by TCRdb to 2016 to 2018). The protocol used for the library was RT-PCR. Sequencing instrument: Illumina HiSeq 2500. Clones were called with MiXCR by TCRdb after fastp trimmed the public reads at Q25, and only in-frame beta chains were retained. Each CDR3 protein gets just one entry, which takes the most common genes and DNA from the rows behind it. The sample contains under 850,000 distinct CDR3 sequences, about 18% of them found a single time. The ten top clones hold approximately 11% of the sample. The source was PBMCs from blood, collected 5 days after vaccination. Source of these receptors: a man aged 50-60 years who received an inactivated influenza vaccine. Donor details come from another sample of the same person, matched by shared clones.

The chain recombines TRBV4-1 with TRBJ2-3; TRBD2 matches 7 bases. The CDR3 extends over 16 amino acids. V shed 2 bases, J shed 2 bases, and the junction held 7 bases outside the gene matches. Germline CDR1 reads MGHRA; CDR2 reads YSYEKL. For the CDR3, the DNA is TGCGCCAGCAGCCAATTTGGGCGGGACTACACAGATACGCAGTATTTT. Translated, it gives CASSQFGRDYTDTQYF.

This clonotype was detected a few times. V is TRBV19 and J is TRBJ1-5; no definite D call. Germline V gives CDR1 LNHDA, CDR2 SQIVND (reference sequence). The CDR3 runs to 14 residues. The V end lost 9 bases, the J end lost 0 bases, and 12 bases lay between the germline ends. CDR3 residues: CASEGRNSNQPQHF. As DNA, the CDR3 is TGTGCCAGCGAGGGCCGCAATAGCAATCAGCCCCAGCATTTT.

In this sample, this clonotype turned up a few times. The chain joins TRBV6-5 to TRBJ2-7; D is ambiguous. Per the germline V gene, CDR1 is MNHEY and CDR2 is SVGAGI. There are 14 residues in the CDR3. Trimming cost V 5 bases and J 0 bases, with 11 bases left between them. The chain's CDR3 is CASSHYTSSYEQYF. CDR3 nucleotide sequence: TGTGCCAGCAGTCACTATACGAGCTCCTACGAGCAGTACTTC.

V usage is TRBV10-3 and J usage is TRBJ2-1; a possible D gene is TRBD2 (6 bases). From germline, CDR1 is ENHRY and CDR2 SYGVKD. This CDR3 has 16 amino acids. Between the trimmed V and J ends, which lost 5 bases and 0 bases, there was a span of 14 bases. The CDR3 bases are TGTGCCATCAGTACTCGACGGGGAGGCTCCTACAATGAGCAGTTCTTC. It is translated as CAISTRRGGSYNEQFF.

The chain uses TRBV4-1 and TRBJ2-7, with 11 bases matching TRBD2. V lost 5 bases, J lost 7 bases, and 10 bases stayed unmatched. This CDR3 is 15 amino acids long. Looked up from germline, CDR1 is MGHRA and CDR2 is YSYEKL. The CDR3: CASSRSSGGFGEQYF. As DNA, the CDR3 is TGCGCCAGCAGCAGATCTAGCGGGGGGTTTGGAGAGCAGTACTTC.

This clonotype was found a few times. The V and J genes are TRBV10-3 and TRBJ2-7; the D is unclear. The CDR3 runs 13 residues. Trimming took 0 bases from V and 9 from J, leaving 12 bases between them. Germline CDR1 and CDR2: ENHRY and SYGVKD. As DNA, the CDR3 is TGTGCCATCAGTGAGTCCCCCGGGCGGAGGCAGTACTTC. It codes for CAISESPGRRQYF.

This clonotype was seen a handful of times. The chain couples TRBV15 to TRBJ1-1; D is unclear. The V and J ends lost 4 bases and 1 base respectively, with 16 bases between them. Looked up from germline, CDR1 is LNHNV and CDR2 is YYDKDF (reference sequence). The CDR3 is made up of 16 amino acids. CDR3 loop: CATSNGSRTGNTEAFF. CDR3 coding DNA: TGTGCCACCAGCAATGGATCGCGCACGGGGAACACTGAAGCTTTCTTT.

This clonotype was found a few times. The chain uses TRBV6-5 and TRBJ2-2; 11 bases match TRBD2. CDR1 is MNHEY and CDR2 is SVGAGI in the germline V gene. CDR3 length: 17 amino acids. With V trimmed by 2 bases and J by 2 bases, 4 bases remained unmatched. The DNA for the CDR3 is TGTGCCAGCAGTTACCCGACTAGCGGGGCCAACACCGGGGAGCTGTTTTTT. This encodes CASSYPTSGANTGELFF.

This clonotype came up a few times. The CDR3 bases are TGCAGTGCTAGAGATTTCCAGAAAGAGACCCAGTACTTC. This gives the protein CSARDFQKETQYF. This chain uses TRBV20-1 with TRBJ2-5, with D unclear. This CDR3 is built from 13 residues. The germline V and J ends were trimmed by 0 bases and 3 bases, with 8 bases remaining between them. Germline CDR1 reads DFQATT; CDR2 reads SNEGSKA (reference sequence).

This chain uses TRBV15 with TRBJ2-7; 7 nucleotides match TRBD2. V gave up 5 bases and J gave up 3 bases; unmatched junction bases: 10. In germline, CDR1 is LNHNV, CDR2 YYDKDF (reference sequence). This CDR3 is 15 amino acids long. In DNA, the CDR3 is TGTGCCACCAGCCCGGGGAGGGCTGGAGTCTACGAGCAGTACTTC. The encoded protein is CATSPGRAGVYEQYF.

This sequence joins TRBV6-1 and TRBJ1-1; 11 bases are a match to TRBD1. The CDR3 contains 15 residues. Trimming at V came to 6 bases and at J to 1 base, leaving 4 bases not matched to a gene. Per the germline V gene, CDR1 is MNHNS and CDR2 is SASEGT. Here the CDR3 reads CASRGDRGKNTEAFF. CDR3 nucleotides: TGTGCCAGCAGGGGGGACAGGGGGAAGAACACTGAAGCTTTCTTT.

This chain connects TRBV12-3 or TRBV12-4 to TRBJ2-7, with 10 bases fitting TRBD1. V lost 5 bases to trimming and J lost 4 bases; unmatched junction nucleotides: 8. This CDR3 has 15 amino acids. In DNA form, the CDR3 reads TGTGCCAGCAGTCCGTGGACAGGGGGGATGTACGAGCAGTACTTC. The encoded protein is CASSPWTGGMYEQYF.

This chain uses TRBV20-1 with TRBJ2-3; D ambiguous. The CDR3 extends over 13 amino acids. V was trimmed by 3 bases and J by 6 bases, leaving 13 bases between them. CDR1 is DFQATT, CDR2 SNEGSKA, per germline (reference sequence). This chain's CDR3 is CSASARTSDTQYF. The DNA of the CDR3 is TGCAGTGCTAGCGCCCGGACCTCTGATACGCAGTATTTT.

V gene TRBV5-1 combines with J gene TRBJ1-5; 12 bases map to TRBD1. The J segment lost 3 bases and the V segment lost 3 bases, leaving 7 bases of the junction unmatched. The CDR3 has 17 amino acids. Germline CDR1 SGHRS, CDR2 YFSETQ. CDR3 loop: CASSSSPGQGANQPQHF. The CDR3 nucleotides read TGCGCCAGCAGCTCGTCCCCGGGACAGGGGGCCAATCAGCCCCAGCATTTT. Using reference TRBV5-1 and TRBJ1-5 for the parts outside the CDR3, the full variable domain is KAGVTQTPRYLIKTRGQQVTLSCSPISGHRSVSWYQQTPGQGLQFLFEYFSETQRNKGNFPGRFSGRQFSNSRSEMNVSTLELGDSALYLCASSSSPGQGANQPQHFGDGTRLSIL.

This clonotype was picked up a small number of times. The chain couples TRBV29-1 to TRBJ2-3; no clear D gene. V dropped 6 bases and J dropped 4 bases, with 14 bases sitting between them. The CDR3 is 13 amino acids. Germline V gives CDR1 SQVTM, CDR2 ANQGSEA. Here the CDR3 DNA reads TGCAGCGTCCTAGACGGCCTCCCAGATACGCAGTATTTT. This codes for CSVLDGLPDTQYF.

This clonotype occurred many times. The rearrangement links TRBV5-1 to TRBJ1-1; possibly TRBD1 for D (5 bases). In germline, CDR1 is SGHRS, CDR2 YFSETQ. With 1 base removed from V and 1 base from J, the gap between germline ends came to 8 bases. The CDR3 has 14 residues. The CDR3 loop reads CASSLRQGNTEAFF. For the CDR3, the DNA is TGCGCCAGCAGCTTGAGGCAGGGGAACACTGAAGCTTTCTTT.

This clonotype was seen ten or more times. The chain uses TRBV20-1 and TRBJ2-7, with D perhaps TRBD1 or TRBD2 (5 bases each). Germline CDR1 reads DFQATT; CDR2 reads SNEGSKA (reference sequence). V lost 3 bases and J lost 4, with 16 bases in between. The CDR3 loop spans 14 amino acids. The CDR3 DNA is TGCAGTGCTAGTTTAACCGGGACGGCATACGAGCAGTACTTC. Amino acid sequence: CSASLTGTAYEQYF.

This clonotype was recorded a few times. DNA of the CDR3: TGCGCCAGCAGCAAGGACACTGATAGCAATCAGCCCCAGCATTTT. This encodes CASSKDTDSNQPQHF. The chain combines TRBV5-1 with TRBJ1-5, with a possible D match to TRBD1 (5 bases). Germline V gives CDR1 SGHRS, CDR2 YFSETQ. Trimming pared 4 bases from V and 0 bases from J, leaving 11 bases between. The CDR3 covers 15 residues.

This clonotype showed up many times. The CDR3 bases are TGTGCCACCTCCGCGGGGGCCTACGAGCAGTACTTC. Translated: CATSAGAYEQYF. This chain connects TRBV10-3 to TRBJ2-7; 7 bases are shared with TRBD2. Germline V gene sequence: CDR1 ENHRY, CDR2 SYGVKD. The V segment lost 10 bases and the J segment 2 bases; nucleotides outside the gene matches: 5. The CDR3 is 12 residues long.

This clonotype came up many times. J is TRBJ1-1 and V is TRBV20-1; TRBD1 matches at 8 bases. Unmatched junction bases numbered 8, after V lost 2 bases and J lost 0 bases. Germline lookup yields CDR1 DFQATT and CDR2 SNEGSKA (reference sequence). There are 16 residues in the CDR3. CDR3 residues: CSARKGTGAVNTEAFF. The CDR3 region has the DNA TGCAGTGCTAGAAAAGGGACAGGCGCAGTGAACACTGAAGCTTTCTTT.

On this clonotype: One end of the junction fails to match germline, which may point to a read error. The chain couples TRBV5-1 to TRBJ2-2; 7 nucleotides match TRBD1. This CDR3 contains 17 residues. The germline gives CDR1 SGHRS, CDR2 YFSETQ. Here the CDR3 reads CASSLYTGQSNTRELFF. CDR3 nucleotide sequence: TGCGCCAGCAGCTTGTATACGGGACAGTCGAACACCCGGGAGCTGTTTTTT.

The chain combines TRBV5-1 with TRBJ1-6; no clear D. V was shortened by 4 bases and J by 9 bases, with 17 bases between the two germline ends. CDR1 SGHRS and CDR2 YFSETQ come from the germline V gene. There are 15 residues in the CDR3. CDR3 nucleotides: TGCGCCAGCAGCCCTGAGACCACCGTAGCTTCACCCCTCCACTTT. Protein sequence: CASSPETTVASPLHF.

A note on this clonotype: An end of the junction does not agree with germline; a read error may underlie this. This rearrangement joins TRBV15 to TRBJ2-2; tentatively, D is TRBD2 (6 bases). From germline, CDR1 is LNHNV and CDR2 YYDKDF (reference sequence). This CDR3 comprises 13 residues. CDR3 DNA sequence: TGTGCCACCCGCAGGGACTACACCGGGGAGCTGTTTTTT. Translating gives CATRRDYTGELFF.

V and J are TRBV29-1 and TRBJ2-2; 16 nucleotides align to TRBD2. Germline V lookup: CDR1 SQVTM, CDR2 ANQGSEA. The CDR3 consists of 16 residues. Trimming took 7 bases from V and 6 from J; bases not matched to a gene: 8. This CDR3 reads CSAAGTSGRAAGELFF. In DNA, the CDR3 is TGCAGCGCCGCGGGGACTAGCGGGAGGGCGGCCGGGGAGCTGTTTTTT.

This clonotype was counted a few times. This chain joins TRBV6-2 or TRBV6-3 and TRBJ2-5; possibly TRBD2 for D (5 bases). CDR3 length equals 15 residues. Germline CDR1 and CDR2: MNHEY and SVGEGT. V lost 2 bases to trimming and J lost 0 bases, with 10 bases between them. The CDR3 protein is CASSYEGANQETQYF. The CDR3 DNA reads TGTGCCAGCAGTTACGAGGGCGCTAACCAAGAGACCCAGTACTTC.

V usage is TRBV6-2 or TRBV6-3 and J usage is TRBJ2-3, with TRBD1 identical over 8 bases. With V trimmed by 7 bases and J by 7 bases, 16 bases remained unmatched. Germline V gene data show CDR1 as MNHEY and CDR2 as SVGEGT. CDR3 length: 16 residues. CDR3: CASTFAVRGLQNTQYF. The CDR3 DNA sequence: TGTGCCAGCACCTTCGCGGTCAGGGGGCTCCAGAATACGCAGTATTTT.